This TCR beta chain originates from a study of CD8+ T cells in alopecia areata. The overall study: Treated individuals took tofacitinib by mouth, 5 to 10 mg twice daily. Scoring treated patients' severity relied on the percentage of scalp area affected. Study-level results: Many expanded lesional clones stayed in scalp and blood while on tofacitinib.

Remarks on this clone: The antigen is unknown.

Sequencing templates came from extracted RNA that was reverse transcribed into cDNA. Repertoires were generated with immunoSEQ multiplex PCR, while TCRdb's copy carries only in-frame clones and drops some. The data contain 15,000 to 20,000 clones, over 50% of them singletons. Germline V gene sequence: CDR1 SQVTM, CDR2 ANQGSEA. The germline V and J ends were trimmed by 3 bases and 0 bases, with 12 bases remaining between them. The CDR3 loop spans 15 amino acids. The sample's treatment: oral pan-JAK inhibitor, 5-10 mg twice daily. Both peripheral blood and punch biopsies of lesional scalp skin were obtained from patients who had alopecia areata.

The chain recombines TRBV29-1 with TRBJ2-1; D is unclear. The receptor was derived from a human donor with alopecia areata. This specimen was skin, taken at week 4, from a patient treated with tofacitinib. The CDR3 protein is CSVEAGLSSYNEQFF. In DNA, the CDR3 is TGCAGCGTTGAGGCCGGCCTGAGCTCCTACAATGAGCAGTTCTTC.